This T cell receptor beta chain was documented in a study of cytomegalovirus exposure and HLA in healthy donors. Study in general: Among the 398 genotyped donors, 81% were placed in the Caucasian-associated ancestry cluster.

Study results and caveats: TCR beta V segments were, for the most part, productive about 87% or about 30% of the time in an earlier analysis. By HLA locus, TCR association rates varied in a later analysis, with DRB1 showing the most and HLA-C the fewest. Serostatus for CMV was the only available immune exposure information.

A note on this clone: The antigen is undetermined.

Vbeta (60) and Jbeta (13) primers were used in the PCR. Measured with immunoSEQ multiplex PCR; TCRdb has only the in-frame clones, and not every one. This sample carries 100,000 to 150,000 clones, roughly 78% of them seen once, and the ten largest clones take over 2.5%. The CDR3 covers 14 residues. With 5 bases clipped from V and 4 bases from J, the junction kept 5 bases outside the gene matches. Germline CDR1 and CDR2: MDHEN and SYDVKM. This TCR came from a male donor in good health and CMV-seronegative. Sequencing input: PBMCs. This chain uses TRBV28 with TRBJ2-4; TRBD1 agrees at 7 bases. Here the CDR3 DNA reads TGTGCCAGCAGTATCCGGGACAGAAAAAACATTCAGTACTTC. Protein: CASSIRDRKNIQYF.